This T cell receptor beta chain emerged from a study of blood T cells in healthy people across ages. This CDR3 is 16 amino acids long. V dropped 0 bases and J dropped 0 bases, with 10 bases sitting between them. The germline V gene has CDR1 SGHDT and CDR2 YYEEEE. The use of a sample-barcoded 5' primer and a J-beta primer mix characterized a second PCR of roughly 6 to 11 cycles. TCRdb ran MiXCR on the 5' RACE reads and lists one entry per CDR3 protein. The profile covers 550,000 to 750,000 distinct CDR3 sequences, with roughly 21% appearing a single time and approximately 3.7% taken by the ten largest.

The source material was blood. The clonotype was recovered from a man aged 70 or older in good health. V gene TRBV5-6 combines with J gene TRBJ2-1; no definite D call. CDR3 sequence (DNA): TGTGCCAGCAGCTTGGGATCGGAGAGCTCCTACAATGAGCAGTTCTTC. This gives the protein CASSLGSESSYNEQFF.